The 22 T cell receptor beta chains in this list originate from one sample, sequenced in a study of blood T cells in healthy people across ages. Using a J-beta primer mix together with a sample-barcoded 5' primer, a second PCR was run for about 6 to 12 cycles. TCRdb re-called the 5' RACE reads through MiXCR, storing one row per CDR3 protein. Of roughly 800,000 distinct CDR3 sequences listed, nearly 60% are singletons. Sequencing was carried out using blood. These receptors were taken from a man aged 25-45 years in good health.

This clonotype has a handful of counts. The CDR3, as DNA: TGTGCCAGCAGGTTCCGGAATGAGCAGTTCTTC. Its protein product is CASRFRNEQFF. The rearrangement uses TRBV7-2 and TRBJ2-1, with D hard to call. The CDR3 is made up of 11 amino acids. Germline lookup yields CDR1 SGHTA and CDR2 FQGNSA. The V end was cut by 6 bases, the J end by 7 bases, with 7 bases between.

This rearrangement joins TRBV20-1 to TRBJ2-7, with 8 positions matching TRBD1. The CDR3 runs to 13 residues. The trim removed 7 bases at V and 4 bases at J, leaving 9 bases unmatched. Germline CDR1 DFQATT, CDR2 SNEGSKA (reference sequence). CDR3 residues: CSVPDRVGYEQYF. The CDR3 coding sequence is TGCAGTGTTCCGGACAGGGTGGGGTACGAGCAGTACTTC.

The gene calls are TRBV12-3 or TRBV12-4 and TRBJ2-2; D may match TRBD1 or TRBD2 (5 bases each). Trimming cost V 5 bases and J 7 bases, with 17 bases left between them. The CDR3 is made up of 15 amino acids. Here the CDR3 reads CASSPRDAVYGELFF. CDR3 bases: TGTGCCAGCAGTCCCCGGGACGCTGTCTACGGGGAGCTGTTTTTT.

This clonotype was counted between two and nine times. The chain employs TRBV20-1 and TRBJ2-5; 9 bases fit TRBD2. Near its end, the DNA agrees better with TRBJ2-7, so the J call may be wrong. Germline lookup yields CDR1 DFQATT and CDR2 SNEGSKA (reference sequence). The CDR3 consists of 13 residues. This chain's CDR3 is CSAPAGGNHEQYF. The CDR3 DNA sequence: TGCAGTGCGCCCGCGGGGGGGAACCACGAGCAGTACTTC.

CDR3 in amino acids: CSARDPGGVLADTQYF. Here the CDR3 DNA reads TGCAGTGCTAGAGATCCGGGGGGGGTACTAGCGGATACGCAGTATTTT. This chain joins TRBV20-1 and TRBJ2-3, with 8 bases that match TRBD2. Germline V gene lookup returns CDR1 DFQATT and CDR2 SNEGSKA (reference sequence). This CDR3 comprises 16 residues. V gave up 0 bases and J gave up 6 bases; unmatched junction bases: 11.

This chain connects TRBV14 to TRBJ2-4, with D perhaps assigned TRBD1 or TRBD2 (5 bases each). This CDR3 region has 15 residues. Per the germline V gene, CDR1 is SGHDN and CDR2 is FVKESK. The V end lost 2 bases, the J end lost 15 bases, and 23 bases lay between the germline ends. The DNA of the CDR3 is TGTGCCAGCAGCCAAAATAACATTGGTCCACAGGACTGGTACTTC. Translated: CASSQNNIGPQDWYF.

The chain recombines TRBV7-9 with TRBJ1-1; D gene ambiguous. The V and J ends lost 8 bases and 1 base respectively, with 17 bases between them. Germline V gives CDR1 SEHNR, CDR2 FQNEAQ (reference sequence). The length of the CDR3 is 15 residues. The CDR3 sequence: CASGRGGPGNTEAFF. The CDR3 DNA is TGTGCCAGCGGACGAGGCGGACCTGGGAACACTGAAGCTTTCTTT.

The table lists this clonotype with a few counts. This chain connects TRBV20-1 to TRBJ1-5; perhaps TRBD1 as D (6 bases). CDR3 length: 13 amino acids. CDR1 DFQATT and CDR2 SNEGSKA come from the germline V gene (reference sequence). V was shortened by 0 bases and J by 8 bases, with 11 bases between the two germline ends. This CDR3 reads CSARERGLEPQHF. The CDR3 bases are TGCAGTGCTAGAGAACGGGGGCTGGAGCCCCAGCATTTT.

This clonotype turned up a few times. This sequence joins TRBV7-2 and TRBJ2-1, with 9 bases aligning to TRBD2. This CDR3 spans 15 amino acids. V shed 3 bases, J shed 4 bases, and the junction held 4 bases outside the gene matches. Germline CDR1 reads SGHTA; CDR2 reads FQGNSA. The CDR3: CASSFGLAGYNEQFF. DNA for the CDR3: TGTGCCAGCAGCTTCGGGCTAGCGGGGTACAATGAGCAGTTCTTC.

This clonotype appeared a few times. This chain links TRBV4-3 with TRBJ2-3; D is uncertain. CDR1 and CDR2 (germline): LGHNA, YSLEER. The V end was cut by 1 base, the J end by 3 bases, with 11 bases between. This CDR3 spans 15 amino acids. The CDR3 loop is CASSQGYPWTDTQYF. CDR3 nucleotides: TGCGCCAGCAGCCAAGGATACCCCTGGACAGATACGCAGTATTTT.

This clonotype was recorded a few times. The chain uses TRBV12-3 or TRBV12-4 and TRBJ2-7; D gene ambiguous. The CDR3 is 12 amino acids. The ends were cut back, 4 bases at V and 3 bases at J, with 7 bases in the middle. CDR3 sequence reads: CASSWTDYEQYF. CDR3 coding DNA: TGTGCCAGCAGTTGGACCGACTACGAGCAGTACTTC.

CDR3 in amino acids: CATSDGGQGQTEAFF. The CDR3 DNA reads TGTGCCACCAGTGATGGCGGACAGGGGCAGACTGAAGCTTTCTTT. The rearrangement uses TRBV24-1 and TRBJ1-1; 9 bases are a match to TRBD1. CDR3 length: 15 residues. The germline V gene has CDR1 KGHDR and CDR2 SFDVKD. J was trimmed by 5 bases and V by 3 bases; bases with no gene match: 6.

The rearrangement links TRBV7-2 to TRBJ2-1; the D call may be TRBD1 or TRBD2 (6 bases each). In germline, CDR1 is SGHTA, CDR2 FQGNSA. This CDR3 contains 15 residues. Deletions cut 5 bases from V and 4 bases from J, with 15 bases between. The CDR3 DNA sequence: TGTGCCAGCAGCCGTGAGGGGGGTCATTACAATGAGCAGTTCTTC. This gives the protein CASSREGGHYNEQFF.

V usage is TRBV10-3 and J usage is TRBJ1-2; possible D gene TRBD1, 5 bases. This CDR3 contains 15 residues. Trimming stripped 4 bases from V and 0 bases from J, with 12 bases between. CDR1 and CDR2 (germline): ENHRY, SYGVKD. The CDR3 protein is CAISVGVGANYGYTF. Written as DNA, the CDR3 is TGTGCCATCAGTGTCGGGGTAGGGGCTAACTATGGCTACACCTTC.

The chain recombines TRBV7-9 with TRBJ2-1; tentative D call: TRBD1 (5 bases). V lost 4 bases to trimming and J lost 9 bases, with 10 bases between them. CDR1 is SEHNR and CDR2 is FQNEAQ in the germline V gene (reference sequence). The CDR3 is made up of 12 amino acids. The CDR3 DNA reads TGTGCCAGCAGCTCGCGGACAATTGAGCAGTTCTTC. Translation: CASSSRTIEQFF.

The CDR3 sequence is CASSLRDGYEQYF. The DNA for the CDR3 is TGTGCCAGCAGTTTAAGGGACGGCTACGAGCAGTACTTC. V and J are TRBV27 and TRBJ2-7; TRBD1 or TRBD2 may be the D gene (5 bases each). CDR1 is MNHEY, CDR2 SMNVEV, per germline (reference sequence). The CDR3 extends over 13 amino acids. Trimming cost V 2 bases and J 3 bases, with 8 bases left between them.

The chain combines TRBV3-1 with TRBJ2-7, with D unclear. Deletions cut 1 base from V and 2 bases from J, with 12 bases between. Per the germline V gene, CDR1 is LGHDT and CDR2 is YNNKEL (reference sequence). CDR3 length: 15 amino acids. This chain's CDR3 is CASSQVSIFTYEQYF. The CDR3 coding sequence is TGTGCCAGCAGCCAAGTAAGCATCTTCACCTACGAGCAGTACTTC.

The V and J genes are TRBV6-2 or TRBV6-3 and TRBJ2-7, with TRBD2 as a possible D gene (6 bases). The CDR3 has 15 amino acids. CDR1 and CDR2 (germline): MNHEY, SVGEGT. Trimming left V 0 bases short and J 3 bases short, with 12 bases between. The CDR3 nucleotides read TGTGCCAGCAGTTACTCGGGGGAGGTTCGCTACGAGCAGTACTTC. It is translated as CASSYSGEVRYEQYF.

The rearrangement joins TRBV6-5 to TRBJ2-3, with 7 positions matching TRBD1. Per the germline V gene, CDR1 is MNHEY and CDR2 is SVGAGI. The junction had 15 bases not matched to a gene; V was cut back by 4 bases and J by 2 bases. The CDR3 has 18 amino acids. CDR3 in DNA: TGTGCCAGCAGTTCACCCATTTCCGGGACAGATTTCACAGATACGCAGTATTTT. Protein product: CASSSPISGTDFTDTQYF.

The chain carries TRBV29-1 and TRBJ2-5; D remains ambiguous. The V gene's germline CDR1 is SQVTM and CDR2 ANQGSEA. This CDR3 is built from 14 residues. V was pared by 3 bases and J by 7 bases, with 18 bases between. The DNA of the CDR3 is TGCAGCGTTGATTACAGAGATTCGCGAGGGACCCAGTACTTC. Its translation: CSVDYRDSRGTQYF.

The chain links TRBV6-5 to TRBJ1-1; D might be TRBD1 (6 bases). This CDR3 spans 14 amino acids. V dropped 5 bases and J dropped 1 base, with 11 bases sitting between them. Germline V gives CDR1 MNHEY, CDR2 SVGAGI. CDR3 loop: CASSTIGGNTEAFF. The CDR3 coding sequence is TGTGCCAGCAGTACTATAGGGGGGAACACTGAAGCTTTCTTT.

On this clonotype: This could be a read error, since a much larger clone is one nucleotide away. V is TRBV7-9 and J is TRBJ2-7; D is possibly TRBD2 (6 bases). The CDR3 runs 13 residues. Trimming took off 3 bases at V and 7 bases at J, with 13 bases between the two ends. Germline V gives CDR1 SEHNR, CDR2 FQNEAQ (reference sequence). The CDR3 sequence is CASSFVGGNEQYF. The CDR3 DNA is TGTGCCAGCAGCTTCGTCGGCGGGAATGAGCAGTACTTC.